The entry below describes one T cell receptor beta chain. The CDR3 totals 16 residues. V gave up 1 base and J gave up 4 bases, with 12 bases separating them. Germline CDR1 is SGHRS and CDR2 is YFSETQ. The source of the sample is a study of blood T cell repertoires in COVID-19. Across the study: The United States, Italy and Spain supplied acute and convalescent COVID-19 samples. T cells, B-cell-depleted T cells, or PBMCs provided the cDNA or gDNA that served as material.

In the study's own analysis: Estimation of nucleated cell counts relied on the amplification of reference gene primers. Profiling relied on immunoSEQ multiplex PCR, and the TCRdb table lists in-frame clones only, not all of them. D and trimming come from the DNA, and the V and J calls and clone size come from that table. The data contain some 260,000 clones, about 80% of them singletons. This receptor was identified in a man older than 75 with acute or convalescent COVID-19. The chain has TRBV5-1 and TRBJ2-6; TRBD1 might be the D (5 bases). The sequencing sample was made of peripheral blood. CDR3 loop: CASSLPQVTGANVLTF. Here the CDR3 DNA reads TGCGCCAGCAGCTTGCCACAGGTGACGGGGGCCAACGTCCTGACTTTC. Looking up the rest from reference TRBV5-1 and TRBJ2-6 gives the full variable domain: KAGVTQTPRYLIKTRGQQVTLSCSPISGHRSVSWYQQTPGQGLQFLFEYFSETQRNKGNFPGRFSGRQFSNSRSEMNVSTLELGDSALYLCASSLPQVTGANVLTFGAGSRLTVL.